The clone carrying this T cell receptor delta chain was seen more than once but under ten times. The protein TCRdb lists belongs to a much larger clone and differs from this DNA's translation at residue 13, which points to a read error; the protein shown is made from the DNA. TCRdb reprocessed the multiplex PCR reads using CATT. Of around 50,000 delta-chain clones listed, about 1.6% are singletons. The data are from a study of γδ T cells in repeated Plasmodium falciparum infection. Study information: Four controlled malaria infections with P. falciparum NF54 spanned about 640 days.

The sample was gamma-delta T cells from blood. The receptor's source is a pool of human donors (malaria-infected and uninfected, not separated).

This CDR3 is CALGEHYVSGDIETDKLIF. For the CDR3, the DNA is TGTGCTCTTGGGGAACATTACGTGTCGGGGGATATTGAGACCGATAAACTCATCTTT. This chain uses TRDV1 with TRDJ1; 8 bases agree with TRDD3. CDR3 length: 19 residues. Germline CDR1 is TSWWSYY and CDR2 is QGS. Losses at the gene ends were 1 base for V and 2 bases for J; bases not matched to a gene: 15.